This T cell receptor beta chain was recorded in a study of CD8 T cells in ankylosing spondylitis. The CDR3 totals 16 residues. V shed 4 bases, J shed 2 bases, and the junction held 5 bases outside the gene matches. Germline CDR1 reads SGHRS; CDR2 reads YFSETQ. TCRdb analysed the 5' RACE reads with MiXCR anew, one entry per CDR3 protein. The table lists a few hundred thousand distinct CDR3 sequences, over 15% of them singletons. This clonotype was obtained from a male donor with ankylosing spondylitis or in good health (not recorded which). The sample comprised blood, either unsorted or a sorted T cell fraction (not recorded which). J is TRBJ2-5 and V is TRBV5-1; 13 bases agree with TRBD2. The CDR3 is CASSPTSGRPQETQYF. CDR3 coding DNA: TGCGCCAGCAGCCCGACTAGCGGGAGGCCTCAAGAGACCCAGTACTTC.